The entry that follows covers one T cell receptor beta chain sequence. The antigen is undetermined. CDR3 length: 12 residues. V lost 8 bases to trimming and J lost 1 base; unmatched junction nucleotides: 0. Germline values: CDR1 ENHRY, CDR2 SYGVKD. The data derive from a study of OX40 agonist ivuxolimab in advanced cancers. As for the study in general: At 82.7% male, the cohort had a mean age of about 55 years, ranging from roughly 20 to 79.

Study results and caveats: CD8+ T cells (on average) carried more expanded clones than CD4+ T cells. CD4+ and CD8+ blood T cells expanded clonally by week 6 at 0.1 to 3.0 mg/kg.

Assay used: immunoSEQ multiplex PCR; TCRdb lists only in-frame clones, some missing. The sample contains about 84,000 clones, 80% to 90% of which appear only once. The V call is TRBV10-3, the J call TRBJ2-3; 7 bases are shared with TRBD2. Sample: CD4+ or CD8+ T cells sorted from blood, taken in a trial of the OX40 agonist ivuxolimab. The source of this sequence is an adult with an advanced solid tumor such as melanoma, head and neck, liver or kidney cancer. The CDR3 is CAIAGGTDTQYF. The CDR3 DNA follows: TGTGCCATCGCGGGGGGCACAGATACGCAGTATTTT.